Reported below is one T cell receptor beta chain. The same CDR3 also results from other DNA sequences found in this sample. This sample stems from a study of blood T cell repertoires in COVID-19. The germline V gene encodes CDR1 KGHSH and CDR2 LQKENI. This CDR3 is built from 14 residues. Trimming shortened V by 3 bases and J by 0 bases, and 9 bases separated the two germline ends. The data were produced by immunoSEQ multiplex PCR, yet TCRdb's version contains in-frame clones alone and is incomplete. The sample shows fewer than 400,000 clones, roughly 90% of them seen only once. The sequence was collected from a woman in her thirties who had recovered from COVID-19. The V gene is TRBV18, the J gene TRBJ2-7; D ambiguous. Sequenced: PBMCs or T cells enriched from blood (not recorded which). This CDR3 is CASSPPYSSYEQYF. CDR3 sequence (DNA): TGTGCCAGCTCACCCCCTTATAGCTCCTACGAGCAGTACTTC.